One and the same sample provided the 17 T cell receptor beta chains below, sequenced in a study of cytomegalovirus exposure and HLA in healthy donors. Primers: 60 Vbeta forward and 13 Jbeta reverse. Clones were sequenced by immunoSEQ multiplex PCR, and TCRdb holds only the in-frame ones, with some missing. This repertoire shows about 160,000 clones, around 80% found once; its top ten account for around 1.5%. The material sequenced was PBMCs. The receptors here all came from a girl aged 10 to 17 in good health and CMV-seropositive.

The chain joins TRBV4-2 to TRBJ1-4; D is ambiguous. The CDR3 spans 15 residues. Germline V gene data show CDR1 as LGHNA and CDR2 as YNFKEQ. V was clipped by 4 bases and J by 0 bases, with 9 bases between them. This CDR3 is CASSPPYTTNEKLFF. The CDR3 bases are TGTGCCAGCAGCCCCCCTTATACAACTAATGAAAAACTGTTTTTT.

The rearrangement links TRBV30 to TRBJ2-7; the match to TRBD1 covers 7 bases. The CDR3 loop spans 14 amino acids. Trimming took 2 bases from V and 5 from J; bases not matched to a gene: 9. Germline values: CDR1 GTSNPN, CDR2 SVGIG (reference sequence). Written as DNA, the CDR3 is TGTGCCTGGAGTATGACAGGGAATGTCGACGAGCAGTACTTC. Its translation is CAWSMTGNVDEQYF.

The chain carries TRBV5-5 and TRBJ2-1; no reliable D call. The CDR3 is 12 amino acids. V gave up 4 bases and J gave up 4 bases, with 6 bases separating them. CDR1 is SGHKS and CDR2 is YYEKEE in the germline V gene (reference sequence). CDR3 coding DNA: TGTGCCAGCAGCGACAAATACAATGAGCAGTTCTTC. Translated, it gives CASSDKYNEQFF. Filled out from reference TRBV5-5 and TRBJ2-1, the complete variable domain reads DAGVTQSPTHLIKTRGQQVTLRCSPISGHKSVSWYQQVLGQGPQFIFQYYEKEERGRGNFPDRFSARQFPNYSSELNVNALLLGDSALYLCASSDKYNEQFFGPGTRLTVL.

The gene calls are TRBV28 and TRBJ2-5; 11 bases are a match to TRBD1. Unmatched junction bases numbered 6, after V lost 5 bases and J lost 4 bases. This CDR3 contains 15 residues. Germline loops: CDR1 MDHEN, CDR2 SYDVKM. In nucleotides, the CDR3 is TGTGCCAGCAGTATCCCCGGGACAGGGGGAGAGACCCAGTACTTC. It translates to CASSIPGTGGETQYF.

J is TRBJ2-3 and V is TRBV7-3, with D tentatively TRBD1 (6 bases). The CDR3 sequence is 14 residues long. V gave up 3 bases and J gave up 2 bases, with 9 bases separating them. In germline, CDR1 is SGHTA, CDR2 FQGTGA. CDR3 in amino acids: CASSLDSLTDTQYF. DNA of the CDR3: TGTGCCAGCAGCTTGGACAGCCTCACAGATACGCAGTATTTT.

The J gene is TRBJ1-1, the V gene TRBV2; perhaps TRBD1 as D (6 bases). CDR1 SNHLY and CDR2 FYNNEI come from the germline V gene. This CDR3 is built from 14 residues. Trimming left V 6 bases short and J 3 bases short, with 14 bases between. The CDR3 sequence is CASSDPRGYTEAFF. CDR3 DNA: TGTGCCAGCAGCGACCCTAGGGGGTACACTGAAGCTTTCTTT. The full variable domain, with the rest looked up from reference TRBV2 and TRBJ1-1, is EPEVTQTPSHQVTQMGQEVILRCVPISNHLYFYWYRQILGQKVEFLVSFYNNEISEKSEIFDDQFSVERPDGSNFTLKIRSTKLEDSAMYFCASSDPRGYTEAFFGQGTRLTVV.

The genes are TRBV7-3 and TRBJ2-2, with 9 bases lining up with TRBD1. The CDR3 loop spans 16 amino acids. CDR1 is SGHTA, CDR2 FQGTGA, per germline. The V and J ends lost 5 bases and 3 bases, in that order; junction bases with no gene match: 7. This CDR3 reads CASSADRGGDTGELFF. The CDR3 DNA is TGTGCCAGCAGCGCAGACAGGGGGGGAGACACCGGGGAGCTGTTTTTT.

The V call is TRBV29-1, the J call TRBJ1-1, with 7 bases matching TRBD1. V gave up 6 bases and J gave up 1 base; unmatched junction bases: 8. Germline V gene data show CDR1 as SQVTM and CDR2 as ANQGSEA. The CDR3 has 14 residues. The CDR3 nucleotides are TGCAGCGTGTCAAACCGGGACAGGAACACTGAAGCTTTCTTT. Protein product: CSVSNRDRNTEAFF.

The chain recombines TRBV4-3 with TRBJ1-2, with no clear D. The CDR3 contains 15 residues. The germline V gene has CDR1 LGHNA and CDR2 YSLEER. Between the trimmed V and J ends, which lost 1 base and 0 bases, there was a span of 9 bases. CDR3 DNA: TGCGCCAGCAGCCAAGTGGTCGGGGCTAACTATGGCTACACCTTC. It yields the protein CASSQVVGANYGYTF.

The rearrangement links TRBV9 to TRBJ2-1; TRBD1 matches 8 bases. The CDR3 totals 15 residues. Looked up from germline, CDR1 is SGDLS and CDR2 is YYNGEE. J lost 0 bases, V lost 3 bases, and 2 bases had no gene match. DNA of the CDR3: TGTGCCAGCAGCGGCGGACAGGGCTCCTACAATGAGCAGTTCTTC. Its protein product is CASSGGQGSYNEQFF.

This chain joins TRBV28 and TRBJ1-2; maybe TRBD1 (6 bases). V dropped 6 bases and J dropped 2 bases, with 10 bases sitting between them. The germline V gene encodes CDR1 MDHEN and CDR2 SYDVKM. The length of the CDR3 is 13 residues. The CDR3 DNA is TGTGCCAGCAGGCCTACAGGGAACTATGGCTACACCTTC. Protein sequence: CASRPTGNYGYTF.

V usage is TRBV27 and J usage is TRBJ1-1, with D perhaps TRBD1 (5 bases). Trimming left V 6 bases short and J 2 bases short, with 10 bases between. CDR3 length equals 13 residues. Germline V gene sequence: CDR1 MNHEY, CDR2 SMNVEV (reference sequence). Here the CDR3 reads CASRKTGNTEAFF. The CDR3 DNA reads TGTGCCAGCAGAAAAACAGGTAACACTGAAGCTTTCTTT.

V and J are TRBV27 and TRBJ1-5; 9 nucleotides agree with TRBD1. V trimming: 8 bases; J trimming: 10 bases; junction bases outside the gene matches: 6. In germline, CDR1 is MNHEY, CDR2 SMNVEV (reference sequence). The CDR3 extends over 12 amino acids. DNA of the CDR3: TGTGCCAGCGGGGACAGGGCTCATCCCCAGCATTTT. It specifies CASGDRAHPQHF.

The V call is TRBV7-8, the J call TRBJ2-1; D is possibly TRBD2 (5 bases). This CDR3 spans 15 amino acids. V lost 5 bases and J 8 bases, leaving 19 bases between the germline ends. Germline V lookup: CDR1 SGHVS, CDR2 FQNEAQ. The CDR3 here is CASSPYGGGTDEQFF. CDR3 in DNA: TGTGCCAGCAGCCCATACGGAGGAGGAACGGATGAGCAGTTCTTC.

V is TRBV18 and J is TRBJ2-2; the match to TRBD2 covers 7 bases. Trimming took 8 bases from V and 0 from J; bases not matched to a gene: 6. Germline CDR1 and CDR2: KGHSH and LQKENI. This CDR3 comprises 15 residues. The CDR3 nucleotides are TGTGCCAGCCCCACCGGGACTACGAACACCGGGGAGCTGTTTTTT. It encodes CASPTGTTNTGELFF.

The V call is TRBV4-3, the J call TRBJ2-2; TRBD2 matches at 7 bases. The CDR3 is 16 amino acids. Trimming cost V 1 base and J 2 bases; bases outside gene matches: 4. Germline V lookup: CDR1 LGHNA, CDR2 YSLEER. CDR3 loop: CASSQGLAANTGELFF. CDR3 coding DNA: TGCGCCAGCAGCCAAGGTCTAGCGGCTAACACCGGGGAGCTGTTTTTT.

The CDR3 bases are TGTGCCAGCGGTAGGGGCGCTACAGATACGCAGTATTTT. Amino acid sequence: CASGRGATDTQYF. The chain couples TRBV6-5 to TRBJ2-3, with TRBD1 as a possible D gene (5 bases). The CDR3 length is 13 residues. Germline values: CDR1 MNHEY, CDR2 SVGAGI. Trimming pared 8 bases from V and 3 bases from J, leaving 12 bases between.